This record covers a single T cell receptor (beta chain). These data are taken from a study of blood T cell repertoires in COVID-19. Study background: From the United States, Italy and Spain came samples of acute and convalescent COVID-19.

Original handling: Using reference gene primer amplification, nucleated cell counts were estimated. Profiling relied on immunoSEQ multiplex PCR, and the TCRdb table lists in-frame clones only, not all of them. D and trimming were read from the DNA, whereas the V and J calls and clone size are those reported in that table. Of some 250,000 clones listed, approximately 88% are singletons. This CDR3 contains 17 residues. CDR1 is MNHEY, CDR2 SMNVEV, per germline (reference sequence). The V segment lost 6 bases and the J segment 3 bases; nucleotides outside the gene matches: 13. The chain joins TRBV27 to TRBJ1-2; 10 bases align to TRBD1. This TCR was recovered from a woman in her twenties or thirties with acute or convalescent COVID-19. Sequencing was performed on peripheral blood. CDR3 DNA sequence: TGTGCCAGCAGCCCTCGTGACAGGGGGCGCATGGACTATGGCTACACCTTC. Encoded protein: CASSPRDRGRMDYGYTF.